This record covers a single T cell receptor (beta chain). The antigen is undetermined. Trimming took 5 bases from V and 3 from J; bases not matched to a gene: 10. This CDR3 spans 16 amino acids. The germline V gene encodes CDR1 SEHNR and CDR2 FQNEAQ (reference sequence). With 60 Vbeta and 13 Jbeta primers, the PCR was carried out. As processed by the authors: Approximately 11 million of about 80 million unique TCR beta chains were shared, per a later count. Clones were read by immunoSEQ multiplex PCR, and TCRdb kept only the in-frame ones, dropping some. That table is the source of V, J and clone size, and D and trimming were worked out from the DNA. The sample yields about 260,000 clones, roughly two thirds seen once. The data stem from a study of cytomegalovirus exposure and HLA in healthy donors. Study conclusions and caveats: TCR beta V- and J-gene trimming was later associated with a missense DCLRE1C variant. Being productive about 90% or about 30% of the time was typical of most TCR beta V segments in an earlier analysis.

The clonotype originates from a female donor in good health and CMV-seronegative. The gene calls are TRBV7-9 and TRBJ2-3; 8 nucleotides line up with TRBD2. Sequencing used PBMCs. The CDR3 loop reads CASSPPGTRFTDTQYF. The CDR3 DNA reads as TGTGCCAGCAGCCCGCCCGGGACTAGATTTACAGATACGCAGTATTTT.